This T cell receptor beta chain was recorded in a study of T cells in Graves' hyperthyroidism and ophthalmopathy. Findings and limits, study-wide: Most thyroid clonotypes that were expanded above 0.001 also turned up in blood. Ophthalmopathy was separated from stable hyperthyroidism by a 13 V-J model.

Using RNA transcripts as the source, TCR beta CDR3 regions were amplified. HTBI primers were employed in a first-round RT-PCR of the TCR CDR3. One entry per CDR3 protein, called by TCRdb with MiXCR from the multiplex PCR reads. The sample consists of 600,000 to 850,000 distinct CDR3 sequences, roughly a sixth of them appearing once. This clonotype has ten or more counts. Its antigen is as yet unknown. Germline CDR1 and CDR2: PRHDT and FYEKMQ (reference sequence). The CDR3 has 12 amino acids. Trimming removed 5 bases at V and 8 bases at J, with 12 bases between. This sequence was found in a woman aged 45 to 65 with Graves' hyperthyroidism that later progressed to Graves' ophthalmopathy. Sequencing was done on a sample of blood. The chain carries TRBV13 and TRBJ1-2, with D hard to call. The CDR3 loop reads CASSQRFGGYTF. The CDR3 DNA sequence: TGTGCCAGCAGCCAACGTTTCGGGGGCTACACCTTC.